A single sample gave rise to the 16 T cell receptor beta chains below, sequenced in a study of T-cell reconstitution after alpha-beta-depleted transplantation in children. Using unique molecular identifiers, the investigators prepared the TCRbeta library. TCRdb independently ran MiXCR on the PCR reads; one entry per CDR3 protein. This table holds over 150,000 distinct CDR3 sequences, 11% found once. The sample in question was PBMCs, obtained before TCRalphabeta/CD19-depleted stem cell transplant. The source is a boy between 2 and 10 years old with acute myeloid leukemia, due to receive a stem cell transplant.

This clonotype has a count of ten or more. The genes are TRBV19 and TRBJ1-2; D may be TRBD1 (5 bases). Germline V gene lookup returns CDR1 LNHDA and CDR2 SQIVND (reference sequence). The CDR3 runs 14 residues. V was shortened by 7 bases and J by 7 bases, with 19 bases between the two germline ends. This chain's CDR3 is CASNSAGRSLGYTF. The CDR3 DNA reads as TGTGCCAGTAATTCGGCAGGGCGGTCGCTTGGCTACACCTTC.

At least ten counts were recorded for this clonotype. V usage is TRBV20-1 and J usage is TRBJ2-3; 7 bases fit TRBD2. The V segment lost 6 bases and the J segment 3 bases; nucleotides outside the gene matches: 6. CDR1 and CDR2 from the germline V gene are DFQATT and SNEGSKA (reference sequence). This CDR3 is built from 13 residues. In nucleotides, the CDR3 is TGCAGTGCCCAGCCAGCGGGAACAGATACGCAGTATTTT. It translates to CSAQPAGTDTQYF.

This clonotype came up many times. V usage is TRBV12-3 or TRBV12-4 and J usage is TRBJ2-7, with 12 positions matching TRBD2. The CDR3 covers 16 residues. Trimming cost V 6 bases and J 1 base; bases outside gene matches: 7. In DNA form, the CDR3 reads TGTGCCAGCAGCAACACTAGCGGGGGGATATCCTACGAGCAGTACGTC. It yields the protein CASSNTSGGISYEQYV.

This clonotype was counted many times. The rearrangement links TRBV20-1 to TRBJ2-5; 8 bases are a match to TRBD1. Germline CDR1 and CDR2: DFQATT and SNEGSKA (reference sequence). This CDR3 is built from 13 residues. After removal of 0 bases from V and 5 bases from J, the junction contained 2 bases not matched to a gene. The CDR3 DNA reads as TGCAGTGCTAGAGATACAGGGGGGGAGACCCAGTACTTC. It codes for CSARDTGGETQYF.

The sample holds a few counts of this clonotype. The chain employs TRBV12-3 or TRBV12-4 and TRBJ2-1; 11 nucleotides agree with TRBD2. Trimming cost V 7 bases and J 7 bases; bases outside gene matches: 9. The CDR3 consists of 15 residues. The CDR3 protein is CASTRLASGRNEQFF. The CDR3 coding sequence is TGTGCCAGCACCCGCCTGGCTAGCGGGAGGAATGAGCAGTTCTTC.

This clonotype showed up many times. The chain uses TRBV6-1 and TRBJ2-7, with TRBD2 as a possible D gene (6 bases). CDR1 is MNHNS and CDR2 is SASEGT in the germline V gene. This CDR3 has 15 residues. Trimming shortened V by 2 bases and J by 2 bases, and 13 bases separated the two germline ends. The CDR3 region has the DNA TGTGCCAGCAGTGAAATCCGGGAGACAACCTACGAGCAGTACTTC. This codes for CASSEIRETTYEQYF.

This clonotype showed up many times. The chain carries TRBV6-5 and TRBJ1-1; the D is unclear. The length of the CDR3 is 13 residues. V was pared by 4 bases and J by 0 bases, with 6 bases between. Per germline, CDR1 MNHEY and CDR2 SVGAGI. The CDR3 reads CASSSYMNTEAFF. CDR3 DNA: TGTGCCAGCAGTTCATACATGAACACTGAAGCTTTCTTT.

This clonotype has at least ten counts. This chain connects TRBV3-1 to TRBJ1-2, with TRBD1 identical over 7 bases. Germline CDR1 is LGHDT and CDR2 is YNNKEL (reference sequence). This CDR3 contains 16 residues. The trim removed 5 bases at V and 4 bases at J, leaving 13 bases unmatched. The CDR3, as DNA: TGTGCCAGCAGCGAGGACAGGCGAAGCTCTATCTATGGCTACACCTTC. Encoded protein: CASSEDRRSSIYGYTF.

This clonotype was observed many times. This sequence joins TRBV2 and TRBJ1-4, with D unresolved. This CDR3 has 12 amino acids. Germline-derived CDR1 and CDR2 are SNHLY and FYNNEI. V was pared by 3 bases and J by 8 bases, with 7 bases between. CDR3 region: CASSDPPEKLFF. The CDR3 nucleotides are TGTGCCAGCAGTGACCCCCCGGAAAAACTGTTTTTT.

In its sample, this clonotype was seen a few times. This chain connects TRBV27 to TRBJ2-4; D remains ambiguous. Looked up from germline, CDR1 is MNHEY and CDR2 is SMNVEV (reference sequence). CDR3 size: 17 residues. The germline V and J ends were trimmed by 1 base and 1 base, with 14 bases remaining between them. The chain's CDR3 is CASSLYSGFGAKNIQYF. The CDR3 DNA reads as TGTGCCAGCAGTTTATATTCAGGATTTGGGGCCAAAAACATTCAGTACTTC.

At least ten counts were recorded for this clonotype. This chain links TRBV10-2 with TRBJ2-1; 7 bases line up with TRBD1. Germline loops: CDR1 WSHSY, CDR2 SAAADI. J gave up 0 bases and V 6 bases, and 5 bases lay outside the gene matches. This CDR3 contains 15 residues. In DNA, the CDR3 is TGCGCCAGCAGATTAGGGACAGACTCCTACAATGAGCAGTTCTTC. This translates into CASRLGTDSYNEQFF.

Many counts were recorded for this clonotype. The V and J genes are TRBV12-3 or TRBV12-4 and TRBJ1-6; TRBD1 matches 9 bases. The ends lost 1 base at V and 8 bases at J; junction bases unmatched: 6. CDR3 length equals 16 residues. The CDR3 coding sequence is TGTGCCAGCAGTTTAGTGGGACAGGGTCCTGATTCACCCCTCCACTTT. Translating it yields CASSLVGQGPDSPLHF.

This clonotype occurred many times. The chain recombines TRBV7-2 with TRBJ2-1; D gene unclear. Germline CDR1 reads SGHTA; CDR2 reads FQGNSA. V lost 7 bases and J 6 bases, leaving 7 bases between the germline ends. This CDR3 contains 11 residues. The CDR3 DNA follows: TGTGCCAGCACCTCTGCCAATGAGCAGTTCTTC. It codes for CASTSANEQFF.

A word on this clonotype: With a much larger clone just one base away, this may be a read error. The J gene is TRBJ1-1, the V gene TRBV4-1, with a weak D call TRBD1 (5 bases). Germline V gene data show CDR1 as MGHRA and CDR2 as YSYEKL. There are 16 residues in the CDR3. CDR3 sequence reads: CTSSGQKTDTLGSAFF. The CDR3 DNA follows: TGCACCAGCAGCGGACAAAAGACAGACACCCTGGGGTCTGCTTTCTTT.

This clonotype was seen many times. V gene TRBV29-1 combines with J gene TRBJ1-1; D gene ambiguous. Trimming removed 5 bases from V and 1 base from J, with 14 bases in between. This CDR3 region has 14 residues. Germline V gene data show CDR1 as SQVTM and CDR2 as ANQGSEA. The CDR3 sequence: CSVRVLEGNTEAFF. The CDR3 DNA follows: TGCAGCGTTAGGGTTCTGGAGGGGAACACTGAAGCTTTCTTT.

This clonotype occurred many times. The rearrangement joins TRBV20-1 to TRBJ1-2; 8 nucleotides match TRBD1. Trimming removed 3 bases from V and 8 bases from J; junction bases left unmatched: 11. CDR1 and CDR2 (germline): DFQATT, SNEGSKA (reference sequence). CDR3 length: 14 amino acids. The CDR3 here is CSARGVQGGLGYTF. In nucleotides, the CDR3 is TGCAGTGCTAGGGGGGTACAGGGGGGCCTCGGCTACACCTTC.